The 24 T cell receptor beta chains below come from one sample, sequenced in a study of blood T cell repertoires in COVID-19. The repertoire was sequenced with immunoSEQ multiplex PCR; TCRdb's copy has only in-frame clones and lacks some. The data hold about 320,000 clones, with around 88% observed a single time. Sequenced sample: peripheral blood. The receptors come from a young woman with COVID-19, enrolled during active disease.

The CDR3, as DNA: TGTGCCAGTAGGGGCACCACAGATACGCAGTATTTT. Translating it yields CASRGTTDTQYF. V and J are TRBV19 and TRBJ2-3; D gene unclear. The CDR3 is made up of 12 amino acids. Looked up from germline, CDR1 is LNHDA and CDR2 is SQIVND (reference sequence). V was pared by 6 bases and J by 2 bases, with 6 bases between.

This clone was counted once. CDR3 coding DNA: TGTGCCAGCAGTGAGGCGCAGGTTACCTATCTCTATAGCAATCAGCCCCAGCATTTT. Its translation: CASSEAQVTYLYSNQPQHF. The rearrangement joins TRBV6-1 to TRBJ1-5; D is unresolved. V was clipped by 3 bases and J by 0 bases, with 21 bases between them. The CDR3 has 19 amino acids. Germline-derived CDR1 and CDR2 are MNHNS and SASEGT.

This chain links TRBV29-1 with TRBJ1-1; TRBD1 agrees at 8 bases. J lost 4 bases, V lost 6 bases, and 13 bases had no gene match. There are 15 residues in the CDR3. From germline, CDR1 is SQVTM and CDR2 ANQGSEA. CDR3: CSVTGDTAFGTEAFF. In nucleotides, the CDR3 is TGCAGCGTGACAGGGGATACAGCTTTTGGCACTGAAGCTTTCTTT.

This chain connects TRBV3-1 (or the pseudogene TRBV3-2) to TRBJ2-5; 9 nucleotides align to TRBD2. The CDR3 contains 15 residues. Looked up from germline, CDR1 is LGHDT and CDR2 is YNNKEL (reference sequence). With V trimmed by 1 base and J by 11 bases, 11 bases remained unmatched. CDR3 nucleotides: TGTGCCAGCAGCCAAGGATTAGCGGGGGCCCCCAAACAGTACTTC. This encodes CASSQGLAGAPKQYF.

V gene TRBV7-2 combines with J gene TRBJ1-2; 7 nucleotides match TRBD1. The CDR3 has 12 residues. Germline loops: CDR1 SGHTA, CDR2 FQGNSA. V dropped 8 bases and J dropped 2; count of bases not matched to a gene: 2. The CDR3 sequence is CASSDRNYGYTF. The DNA for the CDR3 is TGTGCCAGCTCGGACAGGAACTATGGCTACACCTTC.

In the case of this clone: The junction differs from germline at one of its ends, possibly a read error. The V call is TRBV4-1, the J call TRBJ1-5, with D maybe TRBD1 (5 bases). CDR1 MGHRA and CDR2 YSYEKL come from the germline V gene. The CDR3 consists of 16 residues. CDR3 sequence: CASSQEGGHRNQPQHF. DNA of the CDR3: TGCGCCAGCAGTCAAGAGGGAGGACATCGTAATCAGCCCCAGCATTTT.

This clone came up once. The sample contains more than one DNA sequence encoding this CDR3. This chain uses TRBV7-2 with TRBJ1-2; TRBD1 might be the D (5 bases). V was trimmed by 6 bases and J by 4 bases, leaving 9 bases between them. There are 12 residues in the CDR3. CDR1 SGHTA and CDR2 FQGNSA come from the germline V gene. The CDR3 sequence: CASSFQGYGYTF. The CDR3 DNA is TGTGCCAGCAGTTTCCAGGGCTATGGCTACACCTTC.

This chain uses TRBV7-3 with TRBJ1-1; 7 bases line up with TRBD1. Unmatched junction bases numbered 7, after V lost 5 bases and J lost 1 base. From germline, CDR1 is SGHTA and CDR2 FQGTGA. The CDR3 length is 15 residues. Here the CDR3 reads CASSNPTGKNTEAFF. The CDR3 bases are TGTGCCAGCAGCAACCCGACAGGGAAGAACACTGAAGCTTTCTTT.

This CDR3 reads CASSPGRAVIDEQFF. In DNA form, the CDR3 reads TGTGCCAGCTCACCCGGCAGGGCGGTGATCGATGAGCAGTTCTTC. The chain carries TRBV18 and TRBJ2-1; a weak D match, TRBD1 (5 bases). The germline gives CDR1 KGHSH, CDR2 LQKENI. This CDR3 spans 15 amino acids. V was cut by 3 bases and J by 8 bases, with 17 bases left in between.

The J gene is TRBJ2-7, the V gene TRBV2; a possible D gene is TRBD1 (6 bases). Trimming took off 4 bases at V and 4 bases at J, with 17 bases between the two ends. This CDR3 spans 15 amino acids. Looked up from germline, CDR1 is SNHLY and CDR2 is FYNNEI. The CDR3 nucleotides read TGTGCCAGCAGTGTGGCAGGGGATAGAGGTTACGAGCAGTACGTC. Its protein is CASSVAGDRGYEQYV.

CDR3 in DNA: TGTGCCAGCCGGAGTAACCCCACAGATACGCAGTATTTT. It yields the protein CASRSNPTDTQYF. V gene TRBV19 combines with J gene TRBJ2-3; D call uncertain. V lost 9 bases to trimming and J lost 2 bases, with 12 bases between them. This CDR3 is built from 13 residues. Germline CDR1 reads LNHDA; CDR2 reads SQIVND (reference sequence). Based on the CDR3 plus reference TRBV19 and TRBJ2-3, the full variable domain is DGGITQSPKYLFRKEGQNVTLSCEQNLNHDAMYWYRQDPGQGLRLIYYSQIVNDFQKGDIAEGYSVSREKKESFPLTVTSAQKNPTAFYLCASRSNPTDTQYFGPGTRLTVL.

The J gene is TRBJ1-1, the V gene TRBV28; the D gene is possibly TRBD1 (5 bases). The CDR3 is 12 amino acids. Germline-derived CDR1 and CDR2 are MDHEN and SYDVKM. V gave up 3 bases and J gave up 8 bases, with 10 bases separating them. The CDR3 loop reads CASSLGQREAFF. In DNA, the CDR3 is TGTGCCAGCAGTTTGGGGCAGCGAGAAGCTTTCTTT. Filled out from reference TRBV28 and TRBJ1-1, the complete variable domain reads DVKVTQSSRYLVKRTGEKVFLECVQDMDHENMFWYRQDPGLGLRLIYFSYDVKMKEKGDIPEGYSVSREKKERFSLILESASTNQTSMYLCASSLGQREAFFGQGTRLTVV.

The chain uses TRBV10-2 and TRBJ2-1; 8 bases fit TRBD2. The CDR3 is made up of 16 amino acids. CDR1 and CDR2 (germline): WSHSY, SAAADI. J gave up 2 bases and V 8 bases, and 11 bases lay outside the gene matches. The CDR3 DNA follows: TGCGCCAGCCTCAGCGCGGGGCGGGGGGCCTACAATGAGCAGTTCTTC. It translates to CASLSAGRGAYNEQFF.

DNA of the CDR3: TGCGCCAGCAGCTTAGGCGGTCTCGCCTCCTATAATTCACCCCTCCACTTT. Its translation is CASSLGGLASYNSPLHF. The chain combines TRBV5-1 with TRBJ1-6; D gene ambiguous. The CDR3 length is 17 residues. Germline V gene sequence: CDR1 SGHRS, CDR2 YFSETQ. Trimming took 2 bases from V and 0 from J, leaving 12 bases between them.

The chain employs TRBV7-8 and TRBJ2-3; 9 bases align to TRBD2. Trimming removed 5 bases from V and 5 bases from J; junction bases left unmatched: 8. From germline, CDR1 is SGHVS and CDR2 FQNEAQ. The CDR3 length is 15 residues. The CDR3 DNA reads as TGTGCCAGCAGCCCCATGCGGGGGGGGGTAGATACGCAGTATTTT. Translating gives CASSPMRGGVDTQYF.

A word on this clone: At the DNA level, this CDR3 is encoded by other sequences in the same sample as well. V gene TRBV7-9 combines with J gene TRBJ1-3; D is ambiguous. The germline V gene encodes CDR1 SEHNR and CDR2 FQNEAQ (reference sequence). V lost 5 bases and J lost 7, with 6 bases in between. This CDR3 spans 11 amino acids. In DNA form, the CDR3 reads TGTGCCAGCAGCCGAGGGAACACCATATATTTT. Its translation is CASSRGNTIYF. Drawing the rest from reference TRBV7-9 and TRBJ1-3, the complete variable domain is DTGVSQNPRHKITKRGQNVTFRCDPISEHNRLYWYRQTLGQGPEFLTYFQNEAQLEKSRLLSDRFSAERPKGSFSTLEIQRTEQGDSAMYLCASSRGNTIYFGEGSWLTVV.

This chain connects TRBV18 to TRBJ2-1; 7 bases map to TRBD1. The CDR3 runs to 15 residues. V trimming: 5 bases; J trimming: 7 bases; junction bases outside the gene matches: 11. The germline V gene has CDR1 KGHSH and CDR2 LQKENI. The DNA of the CDR3 is TGTGCCAGCTCATCCCGGGACAGTAAAAAAAATGAGCAGTTCTTC. Residues: CASSSRDSKKNEQFF.

This clone has just one count. The gene calls are TRBV5-5 and TRBJ1-1; tentative D call: TRBD1 (5 bases). The CDR3 has 13 amino acids. Trimming pared 3 bases from V and 11 bases from J, leaving 17 bases between. Germline CDR1 SGHKS, CDR2 YYEKEE (reference sequence). The chain's CDR3 is CASSSLQGTTAFF. DNA for the CDR3: TGTGCCAGCAGCTCCCTCCAGGGCACTACGGCTTTCTTT.

The chain combines TRBV5-1 with TRBJ2-2, with D hard to call. The germline gives CDR1 SGHRS, CDR2 YFSETQ. The CDR3 loop spans 13 amino acids. With 1 base removed from V and 5 bases from J, the gap between germline ends came to 6 bases. The CDR3 spells CASSLLETGELFF. The CDR3 bases are TGCGCCAGCAGCTTGCTCGAGACCGGGGAGCTGTTTTTT.

The chain combines TRBV5-6 with TRBJ2-5; TRBD1 matches at 9 bases. This CDR3 contains 16 residues. V trimming: 4 bases; J trimming: 4 bases; junction bases outside the gene matches: 11. Germline V gene lookup returns CDR1 SGHDT and CDR2 YYEEEE. CDR3 residues: CASSPSGTGMGETQYF. For the CDR3, the DNA is TGTGCCAGCAGCCCTTCGGGGACAGGGATGGGAGAGACCCAGTACTTC.

This clone has just a few counts. The chain uses TRBV4-3 and TRBJ1-2; maybe TRBD1 (5 bases). The CDR3 loop spans 14 amino acids. Germline-derived CDR1 and CDR2 are LGHNA and YSLEER. The V end lost 1 base, the J end lost 3 bases, and 9 bases lay between the germline ends. The CDR3: CASSQVGRDYGYTF. CDR3 in DNA: TGCGCCAGCAGCCAAGTGGGCAGGGACTATGGCTACACCTTC.

This chain links TRBV5-5 with TRBJ2-6, with D maybe TRBD2 (6 bases). Germline-derived CDR1 and CDR2 are SGHKS and YYEKEE (reference sequence). CDR3 length: 16 amino acids. V shed 2 bases and J shed 0 bases, with 9 bases lying between them. The CDR3 sequence: CASSFLANSGANVLTF. As DNA, the CDR3 is TGTGCCAGCAGCTTCCTAGCGAACTCTGGGGCCAACGTCCTGACTTTC.

Note on this clone: Other nucleotide sequences in the sample specify the same CDR3. This chain connects TRBV6-5 to TRBJ1-6; D remains unclear. Germline CDR1 is MNHEY and CDR2 is SVGAGI. Trimming cost V 2 bases and J 6 bases, with 8 bases left between them. CDR3 size: 14 residues. CDR3 sequence (DNA): TGTGCCAGCAGTTACCGAGGGAGTAATTCACCCCTCCACTTT. It yields the protein CASSYRGSNSPLHF.

About this clone: The sample holds other DNA sequences that translate to the same CDR3. CDR3 DNA: TGTGCCACCAGCAGAGCTAATCAGCCCCAGCATTTT. Amino acid sequence: CATSRANQPQHF. The chain employs TRBV15 and TRBJ1-5; D unclear. V was shortened by 1 base and J by 4 bases, with 2 bases between the two germline ends. Per germline, CDR1 LNHNV and CDR2 YYDKDF (reference sequence). This CDR3 has 12 residues.